One and the same sample provided the 22 T cell receptor beta chains below, sequenced in a study of regulatory T cells in long-lasting Graves disease. The time point was: persistent/refractory GD, antithyroid drugs over 5 years with positive TRAb. Extracted RNA from PBMCs served as the source of the TCR library. Arm-PCR of CDR3 regions and iRepertoire HTBI primers were used to build TCR beta libraries. TCRdb re-called the multiplex PCR reads with MiXCR, one entry per CDR3 protein. The table lists some 470,000 distinct CDR3 sequences, about a fifth of them singletons. Here the sequenced sample was peripheral blood mononuclear cells (PBMCs), taken when the disease was refractory, from a patient treated with antithyroid drugs. The origin of the receptors is a female donor with Graves disease.

The V and J genes are TRBV6-2 or TRBV6-3 and TRBJ2-3; tentative D call: TRBD2 (5 bases). The CDR3 has 12 amino acids. The ends were cut back, 8 bases at V and 6 bases at J, with 12 bases in the middle. Germline lookup yields CDR1 MNHEY and CDR2 SVGEGT. CDR3 DNA: TGTGCCAGCGGAGAGGGAATCGATACGCAGTATTTT. It translates to CASGEGIDTQYF.

In this sample, this clonotype turned up a few times. The chain has TRBV7-2 and TRBJ2-5; D is undetermined. The CDR3 sequence is 17 residues long. The V end lost 2 bases, the J end lost 0 bases, and 16 bases lay between the germline ends. Germline CDR1 SGHTA, CDR2 FQGNSA. This chain's CDR3 is CASSLQVAADHQETQYF. The CDR3 nucleotides are TGTGCCAGCAGCTTACAGGTCGCCGCAGACCACCAAGAGACCCAGTACTTC. Full variable domain (remainder filled in from reference TRBV7-2 and TRBJ2-5): GAGVSQSPSNKVTEKGKDVELRCDPISGHTALYWYRQSLGQGLEFLIYFQGNSAPDKSGLPSDRFSAERTGGSVSTLTIQRTQQEDSAVYLCASSLQVAADHQETQYFGPGTRLLVL.

This chain links TRBV9 with TRBJ2-7; TRBD1 is a possible D gene (6 bases). This CDR3 comprises 14 residues. Trimming pared 2 bases from V and 2 bases from J, leaving 11 bases between. The germline gives CDR1 SGDLS, CDR2 YYNGEE. CDR3 loop: CASSVGHNPYEQYF. CDR3 nucleotides: TGTGCCAGCAGCGTGGGACACAACCCCTACGAGCAGTACTTC.

The chain links TRBV14 to TRBJ2-2; D unresolved. The CDR3 contains 17 residues. Germline V gene sequence: CDR1 SGHDN, CDR2 FVKESK. Trimming removed 0 bases from V and 0 bases from J, with 11 bases in between. Here the CDR3 reads CASSQDARIANTGELFF. CDR3 in DNA: TGTGCCAGCAGCCAAGATGCCAGAATAGCGAACACCGGGGAGCTGTTTTTT.

Ten or more counts support this clonotype. This rearrangement joins TRBV7-2 to TRBJ1-2; D is undetermined. V was cut by 0 bases and J by 5 bases, with 7 bases left in between. Germline CDR1 is SGHTA and CDR2 is FQGNSA. This CDR3 has 13 residues. CDR3 nucleotide sequence: TGTGCCAGCAGCTTAGCACAGTTATATGGCTACACCTTC. Protein product: CASSLAQLYGYTF. Combining the CDR3 with reference TRBV7-2 and TRBJ1-2 gives the whole variable domain GAGVSQSPSNKVTEKGKDVELRCDPISGHTALYWYRQSLGQGLEFLIYFQGNSAPDKSGLPSDRFSAERTGGSVSTLTIQRTQQEDSAVYLCASSLAQLYGYTFGSGTRLTVV.

As regards this clonotype: A much more abundant neighbour one base away suggests this may be a read error. This chain uses TRBV28 with TRBJ1-6; D gene unclear. Deletions cut 5 bases from V and 3 bases from J, with 23 bases between. The CDR3 contains 19 residues. CDR1 and CDR2 from the germline V gene are MDHEN and SYDVKM. This CDR3 is CASSPPPPVVGFYNSPLHF. The CDR3 DNA reads TGTGCCAGCAGTCCCCCCCCCCCAGTGGTCGGGTTCTATAATTCACCCCTCCACTTT. Complete variable domain (other parts from reference TRBV28 and TRBJ1-6): DVKVTQSSRYLVKRTGEKVFLECVQDMDHENMFWYRQDPGLGLRLIYFSYDVKMKEKGDIPEGYSVSREKKERFSLILESASTNQTSMYLCASSPPPPVVGFYNSPLHFGNGTRLTVT.

The chain is built from TRBV30 and TRBJ2-7; a possible D gene is TRBD2 (7 bases). The CDR3 contains 14 residues. V shed 2 bases and J shed 0 bases, with 11 bases lying between them. Per the germline V gene, CDR1 is GTSNPN and CDR2 is SVGIG (reference sequence). CDR3 nucleotide sequence: TGTGCCTGGAGTAGGGGGGACTACTCCTACGAGCAGTACTTC. Translated, it gives CAWSRGDYSYEQYF.

The V and J genes are TRBV19 and TRBJ1-2; weak D call: TRBD1 (5 bases). Trimming took off 2 bases at V and 8 bases at J, with 12 bases between the two ends. Per the germline V gene, CDR1 is LNHDA and CDR2 is SQIVND (reference sequence). This CDR3 has 13 amino acids. CDR3 sequence reads: CASSISRDGGYTF. The CDR3 bases are TGTGCCAGTAGTATAAGCAGGGATGGCGGCTACACCTTC.

This clonotype has just a few counts. V gene TRBV20-1 combines with J gene TRBJ1-2; D gene unclear. Trimming left V 1 base short and J 2 bases short, with 5 bases between. The CDR3 sequence is 12 residues long. Looked up from germline, CDR1 is DFQATT and CDR2 is SNEGSKA (reference sequence). The CDR3 is CSARVQNYGYTF. The CDR3 nucleotides read TGCAGTGCTAGAGTCCAGAACTATGGCTACACCTTC.

There are many counts of this clonotype. This rearrangement joins TRBV12-3 or TRBV12-4 to TRBJ1-1; D is possibly TRBD1 (5 bases). V was pared by 3 bases and J by 1 base, with 12 bases between. This CDR3 is 15 amino acids long. This chain's CDR3 is CASSFHGTSNTEAFF. CDR3 DNA: TGTGCCAGCAGTTTCCACGGGACCTCGAACACTGAAGCTTTCTTT.

This clonotype was recorded at least ten times. CDR3 DNA: TGCAGTGCTAGAGATCAGGGCAGGACCTACGAGCAGTACTTC. Residues: CSARDQGRTYEQYF. The chain has TRBV20-1 and TRBJ2-7; D perhaps matches TRBD1 (5 bases). The V end was cut by 0 bases, the J end by 2 bases, with 11 bases between. The germline gives CDR1 DFQATT, CDR2 SNEGSKA (reference sequence). This CDR3 comprises 14 residues.

This clonotype was seen a handful of times. The genes are TRBV7-2 and TRBJ1-3; D remains ambiguous. The germline V and J ends were trimmed by 1 base and 8 bases, with 9 bases remaining between them. Germline CDR1 is SGHTA and CDR2 is FQGNSA. The CDR3 covers 13 residues. The CDR3 coding sequence is TGTGCCAGCAGCTTAGGCCTGCCAGACACCATATATTTT. Its translation: CASSLGLPDTIYF.

This chain links TRBV9 with TRBJ2-6; D remains ambiguous. Germline V gene data show CDR1 as SGDLS and CDR2 as YYNGEE. The CDR3 is 15 residues long. Trimming shortened V by 0 bases and J by 0 bases, and 4 bases separated the two germline ends. The CDR3 DNA is TGTGCCAGCAGCGTAGCCTCCTCTGGGGCCAACGTCCTGACTTTC. Its translation: CASSVASSGANVLTF. Supplemented by reference TRBV9 and TRBJ2-6, the full variable domain reads DSGVTQTPKHLITATGQRVTLRCSPRSGDLSVYWYQQSLDQGLQFLIQYYNGEERAKGNILERFSAQQFPDLHSELNLSSLELGDSALYFCASSVASSGANVLTFGAGSRLTVL.

V is TRBV15 and J is TRBJ1-5; unclear D gene. Looked up from germline, CDR1 is LNHNV and CDR2 is YYDKDF (reference sequence). The CDR3 totals 16 residues. V was trimmed by 1 base and J by 3 bases, leaving 13 bases between them. This CDR3 reads CATSRVAVLNNQPQHF. The CDR3, as DNA: TGTGCCACCAGCAGAGTAGCAGTTTTGAACAATCAGCCCCAGCATTTT.

Many counts were recorded for this clonotype. The chain joins TRBV28 to TRBJ1-6, with D tentatively TRBD1 (5 bases). CDR1 and CDR2 (germline): MDHEN, SYDVKM. V was clipped by 6 bases and J by 5 bases, with 11 bases between them. The CDR3 loop spans 14 amino acids. CDR3 protein: CASSPGTDNSPLHF. In DNA, the CDR3 is TGTGCCAGCAGCCCCGGGACCGATAATTCACCCCTCCACTTT. Looking up the rest from reference TRBV28 and TRBJ1-6 gives the full variable domain: DVKVTQSSRYLVKRTGEKVFLECVQDMDHENMFWYRQDPGLGLRLIYFSYDVKMKEKGDIPEGYSVSREKKERFSLILESASTNQTSMYLCASSPGTDNSPLHFGNGTRLTVT.

The table lists this clonotype with many counts. The rearrangement uses TRBV28 and TRBJ1-2; 9 nucleotides match TRBD1. V lost 3 bases to trimming and J lost 4 bases; unmatched junction nucleotides: 6. Germline CDR1 and CDR2: MDHEN and SYDVKM. The CDR3 sequence is 15 residues long. CDR3 in DNA: TGTGCCAGCAGTTTGGGGGGGACAGGGATCTATGGCTACACCTTC. Its translation is CASSLGGTGIYGYTF.

V is TRBV7-2 and J is TRBJ2-3; D may be TRBD2 (6 bases). Germline V gives CDR1 SGHTA, CDR2 FQGNSA. This CDR3 spans 16 amino acids. V lost 4 bases and J 0 bases, leaving 14 bases between the germline ends. CDR3 in DNA: TGTGCCAGCAGCTCGAGGAAAGGAGGGAGCACAGATACGCAGTATTTT. Amino acid sequence: CASSSRKGGSTDTQYF.

The chain recombines TRBV24-1 with TRBJ1-5; TRBD1 matches at 8 bases. With 2 bases clipped from V and 3 bases from J, the junction kept 8 bases outside the gene matches. The CDR3 is made up of 17 amino acids. CDR1 and CDR2 from the germline V gene are KGHDR and SFDVKD. As DNA, the CDR3 is TGTGCCACCAGTGATTCCGGCGCAGGGGGCTACAATCAGCCCCAGCATTTT. Translation gives CATSDSGAGGYNQPQHF.

V and J are TRBV5-1 and TRBJ2-7, with a tentative D call TRBD2 (6 bases). Trimming removed 7 bases from V and 2 bases from J, with 10 bases in between. The germline gives CDR1 SGHRS, CDR2 YFSETQ. The CDR3 length is 12 residues. This CDR3 is CASAPGAYEQYF. Written as DNA, the CDR3 is TGCGCCAGCGCCCCGGGGGCCTACGAGCAGTACTTC.

This clonotype appeared many times. This chain links TRBV27 with TRBJ2-5, with D unclear. The CDR3 sequence is 14 residues long. V was cut by 6 bases and J by 0 bases, with 11 bases left in between. CDR1 MNHEY and CDR2 SMNVEV come from the germline V gene (reference sequence). CDR3 region: CASSNVRDQETQYF. Here the CDR3 DNA reads TGTGCCAGCAGCAACGTACGGGACCAAGAGACCCAGTACTTC.

This clonotype was counted between two and nine times. J is TRBJ2-2 and V is TRBV24-1; D is unclear. The CDR3 runs to 15 residues. The germline V and J ends were trimmed by 4 bases and 6 bases, with 14 bases remaining between them. CDR1 and CDR2 (germline): KGHDR, SFDVKD. This CDR3 is CATSDGPDDPGELFF. The CDR3 DNA follows: TGTGCCACCAGTGACGGTCCGGACGACCCCGGGGAGCTGTTTTTT.

To note about this clonotype: A read error may be the cause here, since a much bigger clone is one base away. The rearrangement joins TRBV11-2 to TRBJ1-5; D ambiguous. Germline values: CDR1 SGHAT, CDR2 FQNNGV. Between the trimmed V and J ends, which lost 4 bases and 0 bases, there was a span of 10 bases. This CDR3 is built from 15 residues. The chain's CDR3 is CASSSANNSNQPQHF. The CDR3 DNA is TGTGCCAGCAGCTCGGCAAATAATAGCAATCAGCCCCAGCATTTT.